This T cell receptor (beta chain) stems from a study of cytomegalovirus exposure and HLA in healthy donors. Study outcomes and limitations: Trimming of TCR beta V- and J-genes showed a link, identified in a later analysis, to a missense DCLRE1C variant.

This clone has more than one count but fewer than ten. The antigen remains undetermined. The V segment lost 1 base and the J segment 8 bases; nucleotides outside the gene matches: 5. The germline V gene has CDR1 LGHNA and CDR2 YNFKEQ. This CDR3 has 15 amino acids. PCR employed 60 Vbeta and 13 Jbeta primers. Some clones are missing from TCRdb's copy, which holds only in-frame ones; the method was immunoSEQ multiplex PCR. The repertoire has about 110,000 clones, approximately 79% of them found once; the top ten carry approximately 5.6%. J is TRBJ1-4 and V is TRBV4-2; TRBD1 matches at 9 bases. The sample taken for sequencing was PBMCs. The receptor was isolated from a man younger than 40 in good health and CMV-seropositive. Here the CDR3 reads CASSQVGQGFEKLFF. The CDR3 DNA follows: TGTGCCAGCAGCCAAGTTGGACAGGGGTTCGAAAAACTGTTTTTT.